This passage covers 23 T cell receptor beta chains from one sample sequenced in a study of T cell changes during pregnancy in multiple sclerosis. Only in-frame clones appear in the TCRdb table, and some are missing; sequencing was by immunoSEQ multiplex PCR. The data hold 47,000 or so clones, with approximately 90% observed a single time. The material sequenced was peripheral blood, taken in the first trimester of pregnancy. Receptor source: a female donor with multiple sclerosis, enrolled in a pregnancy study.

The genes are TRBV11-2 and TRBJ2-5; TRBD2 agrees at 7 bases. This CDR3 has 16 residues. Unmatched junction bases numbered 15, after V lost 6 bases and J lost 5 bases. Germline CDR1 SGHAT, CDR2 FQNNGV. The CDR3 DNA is TGTGCCAGCAGTACCTCCGCCCCCCGGGGAGGGGAGACCCAGTACTTC. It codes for CASSTSAPRGGETQYF.

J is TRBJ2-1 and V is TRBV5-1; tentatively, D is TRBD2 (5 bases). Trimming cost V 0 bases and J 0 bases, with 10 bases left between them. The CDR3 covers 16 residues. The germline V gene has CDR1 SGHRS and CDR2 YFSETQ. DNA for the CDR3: TGCGCCAGCAGCTTGGGGGTTGGGAGCTCCTACAATGAGCAGTTCTTC. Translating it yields CASSLGVGSSYNEQFF.

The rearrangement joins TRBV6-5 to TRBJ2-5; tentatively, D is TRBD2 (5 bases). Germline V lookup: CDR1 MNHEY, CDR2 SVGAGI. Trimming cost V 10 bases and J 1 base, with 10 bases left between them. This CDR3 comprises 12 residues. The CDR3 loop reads CATAGGQETQYF. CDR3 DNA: TGTGCCACCGCCGGAGGCCAAGAGACCCAGTACTTC.

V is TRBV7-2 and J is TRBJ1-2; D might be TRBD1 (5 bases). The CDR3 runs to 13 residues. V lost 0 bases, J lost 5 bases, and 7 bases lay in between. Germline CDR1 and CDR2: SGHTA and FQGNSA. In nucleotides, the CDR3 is TGTGCCAGCAGCTTAGCGGGGACTTATGGCTACACCTTC. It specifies CASSLAGTYGYTF.

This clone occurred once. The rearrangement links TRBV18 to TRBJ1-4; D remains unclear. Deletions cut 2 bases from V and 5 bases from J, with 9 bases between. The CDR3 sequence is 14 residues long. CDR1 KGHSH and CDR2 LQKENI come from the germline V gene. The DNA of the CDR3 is TGTGCCAGCTCACCAGCCGGACTAAATGAAAAACTGTTTTTT. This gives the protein CASSPAGLNEKLFF.

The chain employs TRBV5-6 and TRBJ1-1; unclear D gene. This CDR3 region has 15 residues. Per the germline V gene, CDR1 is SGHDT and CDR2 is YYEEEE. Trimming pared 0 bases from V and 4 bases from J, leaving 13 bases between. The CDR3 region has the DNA TGTGCCAGCAGCTTGGCCGGGGAAATCGCCACTGAAGCTTTCTTT. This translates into CASSLAGEIATEAFF.

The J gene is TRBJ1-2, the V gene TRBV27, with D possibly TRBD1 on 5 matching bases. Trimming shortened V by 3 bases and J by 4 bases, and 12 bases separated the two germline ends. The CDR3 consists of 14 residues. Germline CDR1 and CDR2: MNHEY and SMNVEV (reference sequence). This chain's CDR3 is CASSFATGLYGYTF. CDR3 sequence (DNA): TGTGCCAGCAGTTTCGCAACAGGCCTCTATGGCTACACCTTC.

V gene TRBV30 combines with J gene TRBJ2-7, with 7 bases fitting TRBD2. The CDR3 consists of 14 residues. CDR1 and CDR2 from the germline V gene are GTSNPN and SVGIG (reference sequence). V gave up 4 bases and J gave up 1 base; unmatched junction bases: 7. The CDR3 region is CAWTPGLSSYEQYF. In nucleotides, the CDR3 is TGTGCCTGGACGCCGGGACTATCGTCCTACGAGCAGTACTTC.

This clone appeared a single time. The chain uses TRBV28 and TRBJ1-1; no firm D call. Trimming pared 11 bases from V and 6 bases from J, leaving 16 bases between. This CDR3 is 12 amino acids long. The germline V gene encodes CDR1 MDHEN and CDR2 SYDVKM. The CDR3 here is CAVRAAGAEAFF. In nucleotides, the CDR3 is TGTGCCGTCCGGGCCGCCGGGGCTGAAGCTTTCTTT.

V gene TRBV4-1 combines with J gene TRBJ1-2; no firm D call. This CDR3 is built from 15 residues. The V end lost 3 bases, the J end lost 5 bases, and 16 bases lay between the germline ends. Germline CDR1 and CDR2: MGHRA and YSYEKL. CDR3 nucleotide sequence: TGCGCCAGCAGCCAGCGGGCTTCCCTTGGGTATGGCTACACCTTC. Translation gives CASSQRASLGYGYTF.

CDR3 residues: CASSEGKGVGGEKLFF. CDR3 DNA sequence: TGTGCCAGCAGTGAAGGGAAAGGGGTGGGTGGTGAAAAACTGTTTTTT. The gene calls are TRBV6-1 and TRBJ1-4; maybe TRBD1 (5 bases). Trimming pared 1 base from V and 7 bases from J, leaving 16 bases between. CDR1 is MNHNS and CDR2 is SASEGT in the germline V gene. The CDR3 consists of 16 residues.

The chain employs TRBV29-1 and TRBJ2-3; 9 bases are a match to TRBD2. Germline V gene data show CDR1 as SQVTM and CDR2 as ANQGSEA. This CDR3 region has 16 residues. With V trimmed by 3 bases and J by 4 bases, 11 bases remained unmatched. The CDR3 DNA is TGCAGCGTTGAGGGTCCAGCGGGGGGTAGAGCAGATACGCAGTATTTT. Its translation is CSVEGPAGGRADTQYF.

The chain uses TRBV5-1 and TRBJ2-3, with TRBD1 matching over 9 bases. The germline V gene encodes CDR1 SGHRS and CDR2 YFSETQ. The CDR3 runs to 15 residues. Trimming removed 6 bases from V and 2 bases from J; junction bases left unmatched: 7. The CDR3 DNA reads TGCGCCAGCACTGAGGGACAGGGCCACACAGATACGCAGTATTTT. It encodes CASTEGQGHTDTQYF.

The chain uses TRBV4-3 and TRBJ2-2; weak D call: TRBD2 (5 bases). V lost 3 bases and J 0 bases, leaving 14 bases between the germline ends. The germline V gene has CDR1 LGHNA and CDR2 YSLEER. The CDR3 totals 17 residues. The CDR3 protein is CASSHRELRTNTGELFF. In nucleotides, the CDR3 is TGCGCCAGCAGCCATAGGGAGTTGCGCACGAACACCGGGGAGCTGTTTTTT.

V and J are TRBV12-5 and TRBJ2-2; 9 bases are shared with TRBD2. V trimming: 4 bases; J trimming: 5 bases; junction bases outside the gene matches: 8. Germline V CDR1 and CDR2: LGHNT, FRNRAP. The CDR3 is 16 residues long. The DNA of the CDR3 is TGTGCTAGTGGTTCCCCGCGGCGGGGGGGAACCGGGGAGCTGTTTTTT. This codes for CASGSPRRGGTGELFF. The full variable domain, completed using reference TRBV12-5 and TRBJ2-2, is DARVTQTPRHKVTEMGQEVTMRCQPILGHNTVFWYRQTMMQGLELLAYFRNRAPLDDSGMPKDRFSAEMPDATLATLKIQPSEPRDSAVYFCASGSPRRGGTGELFFGEGSRLTVL.

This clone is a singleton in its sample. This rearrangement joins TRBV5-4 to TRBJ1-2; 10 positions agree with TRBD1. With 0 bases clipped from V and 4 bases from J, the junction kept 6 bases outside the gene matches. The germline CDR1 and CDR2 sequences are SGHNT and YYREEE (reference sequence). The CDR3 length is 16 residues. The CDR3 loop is CASSLGWTGGFYGYTF. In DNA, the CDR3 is TGTGCCAGCAGCTTGGGATGGACAGGGGGGTTCTATGGCTACACCTTC. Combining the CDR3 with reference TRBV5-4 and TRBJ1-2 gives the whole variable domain ETGVTQSPTHLIKTRGQQVTLRCSSQSGHNTVSWYQQALGQGPQFIFQYYREEENGRGNFPPRFSGLQFPNYSSELNVNALELDDSALYLCASSLGWTGGFYGYTFGSGTRLTVV.

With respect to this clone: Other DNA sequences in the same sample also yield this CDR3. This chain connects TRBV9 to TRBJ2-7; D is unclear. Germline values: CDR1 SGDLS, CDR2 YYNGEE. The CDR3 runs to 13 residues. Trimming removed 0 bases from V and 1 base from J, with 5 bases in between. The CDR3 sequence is CASSVGLSYEQYF. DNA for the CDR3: TGTGCCAGCAGCGTAGGGCTGTCCTACGAGCAGTACTTC.

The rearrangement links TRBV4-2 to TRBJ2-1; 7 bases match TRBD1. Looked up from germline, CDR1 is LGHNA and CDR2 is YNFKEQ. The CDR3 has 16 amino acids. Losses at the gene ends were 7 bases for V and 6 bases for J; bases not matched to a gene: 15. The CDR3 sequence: CASTRALEAGGNEQFF. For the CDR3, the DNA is TGTGCCAGCACCCGGGCCCTTGAGGCAGGGGGCAATGAGCAGTTCTTC.

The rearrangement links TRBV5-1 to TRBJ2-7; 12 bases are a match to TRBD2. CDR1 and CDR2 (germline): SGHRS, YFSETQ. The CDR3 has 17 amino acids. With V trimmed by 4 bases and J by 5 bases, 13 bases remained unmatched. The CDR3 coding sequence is TGCGCCAGCAGCGTATTACCTAGCGGGGGGGGGACCGACGAGCAGTACTTC. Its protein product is CASSVLPSGGGTDEQYF.

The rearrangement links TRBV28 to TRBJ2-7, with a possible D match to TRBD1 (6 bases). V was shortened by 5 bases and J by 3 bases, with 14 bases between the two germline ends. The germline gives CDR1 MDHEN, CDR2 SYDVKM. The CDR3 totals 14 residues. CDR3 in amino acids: CASSLFGQRYEQYF. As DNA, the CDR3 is TGTGCCAGCAGTCTCTTTGGACAGCGCTACGAGCAGTACTTC.

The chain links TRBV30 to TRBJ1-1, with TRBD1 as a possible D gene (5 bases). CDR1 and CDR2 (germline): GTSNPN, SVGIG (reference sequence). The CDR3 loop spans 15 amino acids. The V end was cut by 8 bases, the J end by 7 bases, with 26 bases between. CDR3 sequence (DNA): TGTGCCGGAACCCTCCTGGGCAGGGCATATAATGAAGCTTTCTTT. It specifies CAGTLLGRAYNEAFF.

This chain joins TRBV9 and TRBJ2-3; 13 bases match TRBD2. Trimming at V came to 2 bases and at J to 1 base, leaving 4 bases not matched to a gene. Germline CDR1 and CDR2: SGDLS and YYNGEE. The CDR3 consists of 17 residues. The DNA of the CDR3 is TGTGCCAGCAGCGTCACTAGCGGGGGGGGAGGCACAGATACGCAGTATTTT. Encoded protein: CASSVTSGGGGTDTQYF. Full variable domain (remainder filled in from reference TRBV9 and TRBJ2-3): DSGVTQTPKHLITATGQRVTLRCSPRSGDLSVYWYQQSLDQGLQFLIQYYNGEERAKGNILERFSAQQFPDLHSELNLSSLELGDSALYFCASSVTSGGGGTDTQYFGPGTRLTVL.

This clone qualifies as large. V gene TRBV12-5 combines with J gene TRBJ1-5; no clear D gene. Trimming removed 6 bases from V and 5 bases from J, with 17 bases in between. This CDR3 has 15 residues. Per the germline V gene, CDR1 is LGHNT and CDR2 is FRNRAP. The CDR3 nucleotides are TGTGCTAGTGGCTCATCTGGGCCCGGCGATCAGCCCCAGCATTTT. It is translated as CASGSSGPGDQPQHF.